This is a list of T cell receptor beta chains from one sample in a study of shared clonotypes between healthy human individuals. Only in-frame clones appear in the TCRdb table, and some are missing; sequencing was by immunoSEQ multiplex PCR. The repertoire consists of roughly 2,000,000 clones, with roughly 94% occurring once and the leading ten covering roughly 1.2%. Material for sequencing was naive CD8+ T cells sorted from blood. The receptors come from a man between 18 and 29 years old in good health. The CDR3 runs from the conserved cysteine through the conserved F or W. Each record gives: D gene, J gene, V gene, clone size, CDR3 DNA, CDR3 protein. The D gene is left open where the match is weak. Where a row states a size, it is once, few, many or the class of an expanded clone; other rows omit it.

D gene: TRBD1
J gene: TRBJ1-4
V gene: TRBV15
clone size: .
CDR3 DNA: TGTGCCACCAGCAGAGATCTGGGGACAGCACCCGAAAAACTGTTTTTT
CDR3 protein: CATSRDLGTAPEKLFF

D gene: .
J gene: TRBJ2-1
V gene: TRBV5-6
clone size: .
CDR3 DNA: TGTGCCAGCAGCCGGGCGATGGGGCCCAGCTCCTACAATGAGCAGTTCTTC
CDR3 protein: CASSRAMGPSSYNEQFF

D gene: .
J gene: TRBJ2-7
V gene: TRBV6-1
clone size: .
CDR3 DNA: TGTGCCAGCAGTGAAGCACGGGGACCGAGCTCCTACGAGCAGTACTTC
CDR3 protein: CASSEARGPSSYEQYF

D gene: .
J gene: TRBJ1-5
V gene: TRBV28
clone size: .
CDR3 DNA: TGTGCCAGCCCACCTGAGGGACAAATCTGGGGACAGCCCCAGCATTTT
CDR3 protein: CASPPEGQIWGQPQHF

D gene: TRBD1
J gene: TRBJ1-2
V gene: TRBV9
clone size: .
CDR3 DNA: TGTGCCAGCAGCGGCGGACAGGGGAGTACCTTC
CDR3 protein: CASSGGQGSTF

D gene: .
J gene: TRBJ2-1
V gene: TRBV19
clone size: .
CDR3 DNA: TGTGCCAGTAGTATTACCGATAGTTCCCACAATGAGCAGTTCTTC
CDR3 protein: CASSITDSSHNEQFF

D gene: TRBD2
J gene: TRBJ2-1
V gene: TRBV11-2
clone size: .
CDR3 DNA: TGTGCCAGCAGCTTGACTAGCGGGGGGGCGGATGAGCAGTTCTTC
CDR3 protein: CASSLTSGGADEQFF

D gene: TRBD2
J gene: TRBJ2-1
V gene: TRBV4-3
clone size: .
CDR3 DNA: TGCGCCAGCAGCCAAGATGAAGCGGGAGCGCCCTACAATGAGCAGTTCTTC
CDR3 protein: CASSQDEAGAPYNEQFF

D gene: TRBD1
J gene: TRBJ2-5
V gene: TRBV2
clone size: .
CDR3 DNA: TGTGCCAGCAGTGCCCCGACAGGGGGCCTTTTCCAAGAGACCCAGTACTTC
CDR3 protein: CASSAPTGGLFQETQYF

D gene: .
J gene: TRBJ2-1
V gene: TRBV9
clone size: .
CDR3 DNA: TGTGCCAGCAGCACGGGTCTCTCCTACAATGAGCAGTTCTTC
CDR3 protein: CASSTGLSYNEQFF

D gene: .
J gene: TRBJ2-5
V gene: TRBV28
clone size: .
CDR3 DNA: TGTGCCAGCAGAGACAATTCCGGGACCTACCAAGAGACCCAGTACTTC
CDR3 protein: CASRDNSGTYQETQYF

D gene: TRBD2
J gene: TRBJ2-7
V gene: TRBV6-5
clone size: .
CDR3 DNA: TGTGCCAGCAGTTACTCGACTAGCGGCCTCCTGGGGGAGCAGTACTTC
CDR3 protein: CASSYSTSGLLGEQYF

D gene: .
J gene: TRBJ2-2
V gene: TRBV4-1
clone size: .
CDR3 DNA: TGCGCCAGCAGCCTACTAACAGGTTACACCGGGGAGCTGTTTTTT
CDR3 protein: CASSLLTGYTGELFF

D gene: .
J gene: TRBJ2-1
V gene: TRBV4-3
clone size: .
CDR3 DNA: TGCGCCAGCAGCCACTCCGAAGGGGTAGAGCAGTTCTTC
CDR3 protein: CASSHSEGVEQFF

D gene: .
J gene: TRBJ1-6
V gene: TRBV2
clone size: .
CDR3 DNA: TGTGCCAGCCGCTTTGCCTCCTATAATTCACCCCTCCACTTT
CDR3 protein: CASRFASYNSPLHF

D gene: .
J gene: TRBJ1-1
V gene: TRBV6-6
clone size: .
CDR3 DNA: TGTGCCAGCAGTTACTCGAGGTTCCCCAACACTGAAGCTTTCTTT
CDR3 protein: CASSYSRFPNTEAFF

D gene: TRBD1
J gene: TRBJ1-2
V gene: TRBV19
clone size: .
CDR3 DNA: TGTGCCAGTAGTTCTGGGACAGGGGAAGGCTACACCTTC
CDR3 protein: CASSSGTGEGYTF

D gene: .
J gene: TRBJ1-2
V gene: TRBV6-5
clone size: once
CDR3 DNA: TGTGCCAGCAGTTACACTGGAGGGGGCTACACCTTC
CDR3 protein: CASSYTGGGYTF

D gene: .
J gene: TRBJ2-7
V gene: TRBV11-2
clone size: once
CDR3 DNA: TGTGCCAGCAGCACCTATGGGCAGGAGCGAGAGCAGTACTTC
CDR3 protein: CASSTYGQEREQYF

D gene: .
J gene: TRBJ1-1
V gene: TRBV4-2
clone size: .
CDR3 DNA: TGTGCCAGCAGCCAAGGGCGGTCTGAAGCTTTCTTT
CDR3 protein: CASSQGRSEAFF

D gene: .
J gene: TRBJ2-5
V gene: TRBV7-9
clone size: once
CDR3 DNA: TGTGCCAGCAGCTACCCGGAGGCGGAGACCCAGTACTTC
CDR3 protein: CASSYPEAETQYF

D gene: .
J gene: TRBJ2-2
V gene: TRBV12-1
clone size: .
CDR3 DNA: TGTGCCAGCAGTTTACGGGAAAACGCGAACACCGGGGAGCTGTTTTTT
CDR3 protein: CASSLRENANTGELFF

D gene: .
J gene: TRBJ2-1
V gene: TRBV6-5
clone size: .
CDR3 DNA: TGTGCCAGCAGTTACTTCGCCGGGGGTGAGCAGTTCTTC
CDR3 protein: CASSYFAGGEQFF

D gene: .
J gene: TRBJ2-1
V gene: TRBV5-6
clone size: .
CDR3 DNA: TGTGCCAGCAGCTTGGGAAGGAATGAGCAGTTCTTC
CDR3 protein: CASSLGRNEQFF

D gene: .
J gene: TRBJ2-3
V gene: TRBV4-1
clone size: .
CDR3 DNA: TGCGCCAGCAGTCTGCGGACGACCTACACAGATACGCAGTATTTT
CDR3 protein: CASSLRTTYTDTQYF

D gene: .
J gene: TRBJ2-7
V gene: TRBV9
clone size: .
CDR3 DNA: TGTGCCAGCAGTGTCGGAGGGACCGCCTACGAGCAGTACTTC
CDR3 protein: CASSVGGTAYEQYF

D gene: .
J gene: TRBJ2-1
V gene: TRBV4-3
clone size: .
CDR3 DNA: TGCGCCAGCAGCCAAGATGAGTTTCTTGATGCTTTAGGGGAGAGTGCACACAATGAGCAGTTCTTC
CDR3 protein: CASSQDEFLDALGESAHNEQFF

D gene: .
J gene: TRBJ1-2
V gene: TRBV27
clone size: .
CDR3 DNA: TGTGCCAGCGGACCCCCCGCAGATGGCTACACCTTC
CDR3 protein: CASGPPADGYTF

D gene: .
J gene: TRBJ1-1
V gene: TRBV4-1
clone size: .
CDR3 DNA: TGCGCCAGCAGCCAACTGACTGAAGCTTTCTTT
CDR3 protein: CASSQLTEAFF

D gene: .
J gene: TRBJ2-1
V gene: TRBV5-1
clone size: .
CDR3 DNA: TGCGCCAGCAGCTTGGCCGAATTAAGTATGTACAATGAGCAGTTCTTC
CDR3 protein: CASSLAELSMYNEQFF

D gene: .
J gene: TRBJ2-7
V gene: TRBV28
clone size: .
CDR3 DNA: TGTGCCAGCAGTGAACAGGTTTCCTCCTACGAGCAGTACTTC
CDR3 protein: CASSEQVSSYEQYF